This T cell receptor beta chain was profiled in a study of control samples from healthy donors and cancer patients. This CDR3 spans 16 amino acids. Germline-derived CDR1 and CDR2 are SGDLS and YYNGEE. The ends were cut back, 4 bases at V and 0 bases at J, with 17 bases in the middle. The repertoire was sequenced with immunoSEQ multiplex PCR; TCRdb's copy has only in-frame clones and lacks some. The data contain just under 150,000 clones, 80% to 95% of them singletons. This sequence originates from a young man in good health. Sequencing input: blood. The chain combines TRBV9 with TRBJ2-7, with D perhaps assigned TRBD1 or TRBD2 (5 bases each). In DNA form, the CDR3 reads TGTGCCAGCAGCACGGGGACCGGCCCTAGCTCCTACGAGCAGTACTTC. This gives the protein CASSTGTGPSSYEQYF. The full variable domain, rest sourced from reference TRBV9 and TRBJ2-7, is DSGVTQTPKHLITATGQRVTLRCSPRSGDLSVYWYQQSLDQGLQFLIQYYNGEERAKGNILERFSAQQFPDLHSELNLSSLELGDSALYFCASSTGTGPSSYEQYFGPGTRLTVT.